This TCR beta chain was observed in a study of T cells expressing NK-cell markers. The authors made TCR beta cDNA libraries by 5'RACE template switching. This switching added a universal primer site and UMIs. TCRdb processed the 5' RACE reads again and assigns one entry to each CDR3 protein, with no DNA. In all, the sample yields fewer than 300,000 distinct CDR3 sequences. The CDR3 runs to 12 residues. Germline loops: CDR1 SGHAT, CDR2 FQNNGV. Sequencing was carried out using blood T cells: a sorted CD56 or NKG2C T cell subset, CD4+ or CD8+ T cells, or bulk PBMC T cells (not recorded which). The chain carries TRBV11-2 and TRBJ2-1; TCRdb names TRBD1, which stays unverified in the absence of DNA. This TCR was sampled from a woman aged 18 to 75 in good health. The CDR3 loop reads CASSGHVNEQFF.